This entry features one T cell receptor beta chain sequence. CDR3 length: 15 amino acids. In germline, CDR1 is SGHNT, CDR2 YYREEE (reference sequence). Trimming took off 4 bases at V and 4 bases at J, with 16 bases between the two ends. Clones were read by immunoSEQ multiplex PCR, and TCRdb kept only the in-frame ones, dropping some. The sample holds some 180,000 clones, over 80% seen once. This record belongs to a study of blood T cell repertoires in COVID-19. The sample comprised peripheral blood. V and J are TRBV5-4 and TRBJ2-3, with TRBD1 as a possible D gene (6 bases). The source of this sequence is a woman aged 80 or over with COVID-19, enrolled during active disease. CDR3 sequence (DNA): TGTGCCAGCAGCCACGGGACATCGCGGGCAGATACGCAGTATTTT. Amino acid sequence: CASSHGTSRADTQYF.